Below, 3 T cell receptor beta chains from the same sample are listed, as sequenced in a study of a mutant IDH1 vaccine in newly diagnosed glioma. Their antigens are not known. Sequenced by immunoSEQ multiplex PCR; TCRdb stores in-frame clones only, minus some. The sample includes over 35,000 clones, around 83% of them seen just once. Time point specified: week 35, safety follow-up. One vaccine dose held 300 ug of mutant IDH1 20-mer peptide and came with topical imiquimod. The sequences come from PBMCs, collected from a glioma patient whose treatment included an IDH1 peptide vaccine. The receptor source for this set is a woman between 45 and 65 years old with glioma.

The chain carries TRBV6-5 and TRBJ2-7; D remains ambiguous. The CDR3 is 12 amino acids. V lost 6 bases to trimming and J lost 2 bases, with 8 bases between them. Germline-derived CDR1 and CDR2 are MNHEY and SVGAGI. For the CDR3, the DNA is TGTGCCAGCAGGACGGGCACCTACGAGCAGTACTTC. Translated: CASRTGTYEQYF.

The chain is built from TRBV4-1 and TRBJ1-1, with 7 bases fitting TRBD1. The CDR3 totals 13 residues. Germline V CDR1 and CDR2: MGHRA, YSYEKL. V lost 2 bases, J lost 6 bases, and 3 bases stayed unmatched. The CDR3 DNA sequence: TGCGCCAGCAGCCAAAGACAGGGCGCTGAAGCTTTCTTT. The encoded protein is CASSQRQGAEAFF.

The rearrangement links TRBV4-2 to TRBJ2-6, with D hard to call. Germline values: CDR1 LGHNA, CDR2 YNFKEQ. This CDR3 has 18 amino acids. Trimming removed 0 bases from V and 4 bases from J, with 16 bases in between. Here the CDR3 reads CASSQDRYSRSGANVLTF. The CDR3 bases are TGTGCCAGCAGCCAAGATCGGTACAGCCGTTCCGGGGCCAACGTCCTGACTTTC.